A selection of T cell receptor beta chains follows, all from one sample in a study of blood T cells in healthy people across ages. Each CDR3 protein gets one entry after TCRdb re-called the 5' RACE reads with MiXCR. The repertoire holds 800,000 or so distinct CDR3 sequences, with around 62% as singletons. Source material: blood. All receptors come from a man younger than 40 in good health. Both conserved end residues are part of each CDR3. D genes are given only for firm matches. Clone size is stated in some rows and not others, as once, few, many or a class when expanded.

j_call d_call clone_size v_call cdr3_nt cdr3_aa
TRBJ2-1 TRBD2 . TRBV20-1 TGCAGTGCTATAGAAACGGCGGGGGGGAGAAATGAGCAGTTCTTC CSAIETAGGRNEQFF
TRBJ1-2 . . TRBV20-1 TGCAGTGCTCCCATCACGGACGGTAACTATGGCTACACCTTC CSAPITDGNYGYTF
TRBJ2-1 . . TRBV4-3 TGCGCCAGCAGCGGGGTGGCTAGGGACAATGAGCAGTTCTTC CASSGVARDNEQFF
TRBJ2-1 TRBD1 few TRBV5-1 TGCGCCAGCAGCGCGGACAGGATACCTTACAATGAGCAGTTCTTC CASSADRIPYNEQFF
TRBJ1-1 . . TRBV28 TGTGCCAGCAGTTCCGCGGCAGGGGTGAACACTGAAGCTTTCTTT CASSSAAGVNTEAFF
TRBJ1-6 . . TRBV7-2 TGTGCCAGCAGCCCCTCTGGGAGCTCCTATAATTCACCCCTCCACTTT CASSPSGSSYNSPLHF
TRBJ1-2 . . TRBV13 TGTGCCAGCGGCCTGGCCTTAGGGGCCGGCGGGGGCTACACCTTC CASGLALGAGGGYTF
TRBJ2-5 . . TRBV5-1 TGCGCCAGCAGCCCCCCCCTACGACTAGTTGCGGAGACCCAGTACTTC CASSPPLRLVAETQYF
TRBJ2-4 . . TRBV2 TGTGCCAGCAGTGTAGGGGCCTCAAACATTCAGTACTTC CASSVGASNIQYF
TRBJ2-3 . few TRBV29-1 TGCAGCGTATTGGACAGACTCAGCACAGATACGCAGTATTTT CSVLDRLSTDTQYF
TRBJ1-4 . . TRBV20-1 TGCAGTGCCACGTCGGGGCAGGGTAATGAAAAACTGTTTTTT CSATSGQGNEKLFF
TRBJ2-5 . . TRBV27 TGTGCCAGCAGTTCCGACAGTTCGTTTGGGACCCAGTACTTC CASSSDSSFGTQYF
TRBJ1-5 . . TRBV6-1 TGTGCCAGCAGCTTTTTTACCGGGACCCTGCATTTT CASSFFTGTLHF
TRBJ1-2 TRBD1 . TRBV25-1 TGTGCCAGCAGTGAATTACAGGGGGGAGGCTACACCTTC CASSELQGGGYTF
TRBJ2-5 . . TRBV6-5 TGTGCCAGCAGTTACTCGAGACAGACCATTCAAGAGACCCAGTACTTC CASSYSRQTIQETQYF
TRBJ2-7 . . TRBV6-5 TGTGCCAGCAGTTACGATAGCGGAGGCTACGAGCAGTACTTC CASSYDSGGYEQYF
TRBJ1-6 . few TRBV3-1 TGTGCCAGCAGCCAAAGGTTGGCCGCTTCCCGAAATTCACCCCTCCACTTT CASSQRLAASRNSPLHF
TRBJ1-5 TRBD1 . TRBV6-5 TGTGCCAGCAGTTACTCGAGGACAGGGAGGCAGCCCCAGCATTTT CASSYSRTGRQPQHF
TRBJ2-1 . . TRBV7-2 TGTGCCAGCAGGTTGACCCTCCCCAGCTCCTACAATGAGCAGTTCTTC CASRLTLPSSYNEQFF
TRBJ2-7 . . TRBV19 TGTGCCAGTAGTATCCTTGGCGGCTACGAGCAGTACTTC CASSILGGYEQYF
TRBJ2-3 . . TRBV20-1 TGCAGTGCTAGAGATGGACAGCGTAGCACAGATACGCAGTATTTT CSARDGQRSTDTQYF
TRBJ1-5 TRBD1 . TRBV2 TGTGCCAGCAGTGATCCCCCCCAGGGGGCAAATCAGCCCCAGCATTTT CASSDPPQGANQPQHF
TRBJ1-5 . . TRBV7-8 TGTGCCAGCAGCTTAGACAGGCAAAGCAATCAGCCCCAGCATTTT CASSLDRQSNQPQHF
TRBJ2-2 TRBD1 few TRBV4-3 TGCGCCAGCAGCCAACGGGGACAGGTGAACACCGGGGAGCTGTTTTTT CASSQRGQVNTGELFF
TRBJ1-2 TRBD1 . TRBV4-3 TGCGCCAGCAGCCAGGAAGACAGGGGTCCTAACTATGGCTACACCTTC CASSQEDRGPNYGYTF
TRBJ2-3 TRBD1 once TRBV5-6 TGTGCCAGCAGCTGGATTGGACAGGGTGTCGCGGGGACTGGCACAGATACGCAGTATTTT CASSWIGQGVAGTGTDTQYF
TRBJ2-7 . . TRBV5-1 TGCGCCAGCAGCTTGACAGGGATATCCTACGAGCAGTACTTC CASSLTGISYEQYF
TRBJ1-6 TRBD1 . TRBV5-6 TGTGCCAGCAGCTTGGATCCAGGGGGTGAAAAGTATTCACCCCTCCACTTT CASSLDPGGEKYSPLHF
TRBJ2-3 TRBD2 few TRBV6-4 TGTGCCAGCAGTCCGTCCGGGACTAACACAGATACGCAGTATTTT CASSPSGTNTDTQYF
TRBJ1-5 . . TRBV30 TGTGCCTGGAGTGGGAGGGAATATCAGCCCCAGCATTTT CAWSGREYQPQHF
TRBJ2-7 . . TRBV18 TGTGCCAGCTCACCGGGGGGCTCCCCGGGCGAGCAGTACTTC CASSPGGSPGEQYF
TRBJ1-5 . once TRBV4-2 TGTGCCAGCAGCCAAGATTGGAGCAGCAATCAGCCCCAGCATTTT CASSQDWSSNQPQHF
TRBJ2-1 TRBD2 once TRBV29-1 TGCAGCGCTATCGGGAGGGTTGGATCCTACAATGAGCAGTTCTTC CSAIGRVGSYNEQFF
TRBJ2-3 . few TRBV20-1 TGCAGTGCTCGACGTTCAGGGATGACAGATACGCAGTATTTT CSARRSGMTDTQYF
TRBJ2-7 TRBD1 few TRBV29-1 TGCAGCGTTGGGGGACAGGGTACCTACGAGCAGTACTTC CSVGGQGTYEQYF
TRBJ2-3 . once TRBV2 TGTGCCAGCGCCCCAGCAGGTCTCACAGATACGCAGTATTTT CASAPAGLTDTQYF
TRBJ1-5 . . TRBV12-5 TGTGCTAGTGGTCTATCCGGGAGCAATCAGCCCCAGCATTTT CASGLSGSNQPQHF
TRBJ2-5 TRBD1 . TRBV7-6 TGTGCCAGCAGCTCGATGACGGGACAGCTTATGGAGCAGTACTTC CASSSMTGQLMEQYF
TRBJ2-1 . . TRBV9 TGTGCCAGCAGCGTGAGTGCCAACAATGAGCAGTTCTTC CASSVSANNEQFF
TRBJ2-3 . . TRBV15 TGTGCCACCAGCAGAGCCCATAGGGGGGGCACAGATACGCAGTATTTT CATSRAHRGGTDTQYF
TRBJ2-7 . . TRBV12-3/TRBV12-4 TGTGCCAGCAGTCCCTGGACCTACGAGCAGTACTTC CASSPWTYEQYF
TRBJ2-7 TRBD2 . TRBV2 TGTGCCAGCAAGGAGAGCGGGGTTAATGAGCAGTACTTC CASKESGVNEQYF
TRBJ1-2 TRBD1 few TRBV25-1 TGTGCCAGCAGCCCGGACAGGGTGGGAACTAACTATGGCTACACCTTC CASSPDRVGTNYGYTF
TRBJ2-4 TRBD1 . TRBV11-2 TGTGCCAGCAGCTTACCTTACAGGGGACGGGGAAACATTCAGTACTTC CASSLPYRGRGNIQYF
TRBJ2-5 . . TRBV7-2 TGTGCCAGCAGCTTGTACAGGTTACAAGAGACCCAGTACTTC CASSLYRLQETQYF
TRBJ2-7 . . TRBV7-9 TGTGCCAGCAGCCCGGGGCGGACGGGATCCTACGAGCAGTACTTC CASSPGRTGSYEQYF
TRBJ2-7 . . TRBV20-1 TGCAGTGCTAGAGAGGCGGATGGTGGGAAAACCTACTACGAGCAGTACTTC CSAREADGGKTYYEQYF
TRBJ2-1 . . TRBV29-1 TGCAGCGTTGGCGGGCAGGGGTTCTACAATGAGCAGTTCTTC CSVGGQGFYNEQFF
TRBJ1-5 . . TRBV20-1 TGCAGTGCCGGGCGGGGAGGTACATTGCAGCCCCAGCATTTT CSAGRGGTLQPQHF
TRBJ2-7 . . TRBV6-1 TGTGCCAGCAGTAACAGGGAAACCTACGAGCAGTACTTC CASSNRETYEQYF